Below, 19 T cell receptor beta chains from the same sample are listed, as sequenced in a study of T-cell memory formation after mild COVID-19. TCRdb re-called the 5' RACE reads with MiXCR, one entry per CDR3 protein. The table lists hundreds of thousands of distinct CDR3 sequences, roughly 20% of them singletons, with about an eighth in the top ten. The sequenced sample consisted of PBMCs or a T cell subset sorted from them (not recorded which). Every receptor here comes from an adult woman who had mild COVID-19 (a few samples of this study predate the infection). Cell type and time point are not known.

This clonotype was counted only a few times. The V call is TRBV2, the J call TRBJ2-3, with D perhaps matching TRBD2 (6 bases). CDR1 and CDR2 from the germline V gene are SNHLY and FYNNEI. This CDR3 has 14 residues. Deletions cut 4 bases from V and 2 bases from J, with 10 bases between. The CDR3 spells CASSVGTYTDTQYF. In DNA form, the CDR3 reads TGTGCCAGCAGTGTTGGGACTTACACAGATACGCAGTATTTT.

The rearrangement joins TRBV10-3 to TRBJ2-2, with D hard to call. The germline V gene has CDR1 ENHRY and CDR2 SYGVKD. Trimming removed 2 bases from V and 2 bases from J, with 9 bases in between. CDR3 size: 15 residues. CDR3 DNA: TGTGCCATCAGTGAGGAGACACCCAACACCGGGGAGCTGTTTTTT. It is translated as CAISEETPNTGELFF.

The CDR3 loop reads CASSARTSGELFF. CDR3 coding DNA: TGCGCCAGCAGCGCCCGGACGAGCGGGGAGCTGTTTTTT. J is TRBJ2-2 and V is TRBV5-1; no definite D call. Germline V gene sequence: CDR1 SGHRS, CDR2 YFSETQ. The CDR3 length is 13 residues. V lost 4 bases and J 7 bases, leaving 11 bases between the germline ends.

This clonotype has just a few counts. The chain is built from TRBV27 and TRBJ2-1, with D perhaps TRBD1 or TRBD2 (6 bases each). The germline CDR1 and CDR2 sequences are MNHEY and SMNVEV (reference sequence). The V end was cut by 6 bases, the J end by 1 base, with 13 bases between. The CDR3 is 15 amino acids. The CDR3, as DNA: TGTGCCAGCAGAGGGGGAGGAGGGTCCTACAATGAGCAGTTCTTC. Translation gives CASRGGGGSYNEQFF.

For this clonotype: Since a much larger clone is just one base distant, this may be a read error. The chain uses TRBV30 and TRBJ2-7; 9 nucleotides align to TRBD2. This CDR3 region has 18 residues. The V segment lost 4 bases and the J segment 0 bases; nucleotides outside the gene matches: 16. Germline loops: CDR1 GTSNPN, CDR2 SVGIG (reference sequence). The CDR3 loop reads CAWIGSSRSGSGSYEQYF. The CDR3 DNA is TGTGCCTGGATTGGATCCTCCCGTAGCGGGAGCGGCTCCTACGAGCAGTACTTC.

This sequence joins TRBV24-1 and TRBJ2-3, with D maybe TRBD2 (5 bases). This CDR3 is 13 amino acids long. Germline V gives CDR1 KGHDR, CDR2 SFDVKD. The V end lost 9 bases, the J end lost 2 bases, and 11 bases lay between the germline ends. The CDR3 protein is CATWSGSTDTQYF. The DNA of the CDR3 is TGTGCCACCTGGAGCGGCTCCACAGATACGCAGTATTTT.

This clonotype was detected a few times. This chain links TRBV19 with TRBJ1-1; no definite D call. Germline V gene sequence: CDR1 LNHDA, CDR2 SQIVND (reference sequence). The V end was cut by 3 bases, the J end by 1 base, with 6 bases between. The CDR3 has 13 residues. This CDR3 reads CASSIGRNTEAFF. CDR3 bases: TGTGCCAGTAGTATCGGCAGGAACACTGAAGCTTTCTTT.

DNA for the CDR3: TGTGCCAGCAGTGACAACCTTGAAGCTTTCTTT. It specifies CASSDNLEAFF. The genes are TRBV3-1 and TRBJ1-1, with D uncertain. Between the trimmed V and J ends, which lost 6 bases and 7 bases, there was a span of 9 bases. Germline assignment: CDR1 LGHDT and CDR2 YNNKEL (reference sequence). This CDR3 region has 11 residues.

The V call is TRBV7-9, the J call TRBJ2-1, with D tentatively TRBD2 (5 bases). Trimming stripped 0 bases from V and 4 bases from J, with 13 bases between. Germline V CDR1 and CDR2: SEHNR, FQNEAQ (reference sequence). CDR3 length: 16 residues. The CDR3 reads CASSLAYWTAYNEQFF. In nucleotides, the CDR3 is TGTGCCAGCAGCTTAGCGTATTGGACTGCTTACAATGAGCAGTTCTTC.

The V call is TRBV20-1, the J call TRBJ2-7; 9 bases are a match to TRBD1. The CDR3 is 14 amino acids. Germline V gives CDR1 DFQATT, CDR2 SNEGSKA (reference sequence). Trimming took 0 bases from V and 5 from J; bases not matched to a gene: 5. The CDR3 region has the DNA TGCAGTGCTAGAGATCGGACAGGGGTCAACGAGCAGTACTTC. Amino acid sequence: CSARDRTGVNEQYF.

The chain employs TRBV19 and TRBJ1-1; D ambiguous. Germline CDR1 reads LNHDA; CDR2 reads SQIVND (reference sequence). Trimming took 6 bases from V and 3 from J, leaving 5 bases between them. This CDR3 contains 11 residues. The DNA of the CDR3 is TGTGCCAGTAGGGACTACACTGAAGCTTTCTTT. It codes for CASRDYTEAFF.

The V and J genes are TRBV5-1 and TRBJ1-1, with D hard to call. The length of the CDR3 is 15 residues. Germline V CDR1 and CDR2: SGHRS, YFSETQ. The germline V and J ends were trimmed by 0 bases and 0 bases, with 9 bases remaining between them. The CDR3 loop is CASSLDQTLNTEAFF. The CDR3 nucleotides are TGCGCCAGCAGCTTGGATCAGACACTGAACACTGAAGCTTTCTTT.

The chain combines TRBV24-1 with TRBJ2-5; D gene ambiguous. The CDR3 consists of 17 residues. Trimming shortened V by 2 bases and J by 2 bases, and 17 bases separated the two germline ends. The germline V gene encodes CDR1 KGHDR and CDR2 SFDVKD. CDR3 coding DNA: TGTGCCACCAGTGATTCGCCTTCGAGGAGCCCACAAGAGACCCAGTACTTC. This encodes CATSDSPSRSPQETQYF.

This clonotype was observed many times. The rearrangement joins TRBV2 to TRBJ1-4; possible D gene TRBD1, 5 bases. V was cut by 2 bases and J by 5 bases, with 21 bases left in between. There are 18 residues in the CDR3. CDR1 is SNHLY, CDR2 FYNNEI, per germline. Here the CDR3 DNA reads TGTGCCAGCAGTGAAATGGGCAGGGAATTGGGGCTAAATGAAAAACTGTTTTTT. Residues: CASSEMGRELGLNEKLFF.

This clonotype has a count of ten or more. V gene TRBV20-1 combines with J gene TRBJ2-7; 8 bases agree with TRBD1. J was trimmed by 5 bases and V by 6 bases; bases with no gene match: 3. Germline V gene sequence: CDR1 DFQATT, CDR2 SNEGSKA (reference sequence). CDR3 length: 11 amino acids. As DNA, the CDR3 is TGCAGTGCCCACAGGGGGAACGAGCAGTACTTC. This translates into CSAHRGNEQYF.

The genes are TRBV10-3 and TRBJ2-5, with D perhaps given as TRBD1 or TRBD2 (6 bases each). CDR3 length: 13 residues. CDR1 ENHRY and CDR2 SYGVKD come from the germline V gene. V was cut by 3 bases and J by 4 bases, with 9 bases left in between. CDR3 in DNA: TGTGCCATCAGTGATCCGGGGGCAGAGACCCAGTACTTC. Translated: CAISDPGAETQYF.

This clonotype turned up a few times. CDR3 in DNA: TGTGCCAGCAGCTTGACCAACAGGGGACACTACGAGCAGTACTTC. Protein: CASSLTNRGHYEQYF. V and J are TRBV7-9 and TRBJ2-7; 7 nucleotides match TRBD1. Per the germline V gene, CDR1 is SEHNR and CDR2 is FQNEAQ (reference sequence). Losses at the gene ends were 3 bases for V and 3 bases for J; bases not matched to a gene: 8. The CDR3 sequence is 15 residues long.

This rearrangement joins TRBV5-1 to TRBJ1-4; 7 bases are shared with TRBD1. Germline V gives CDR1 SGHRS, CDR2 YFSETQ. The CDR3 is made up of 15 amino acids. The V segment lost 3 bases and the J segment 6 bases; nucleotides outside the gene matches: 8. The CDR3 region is CASSWGQPKDEKLFF. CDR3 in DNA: TGCGCCAGCAGCTGGGGACAGCCGAAGGATGAAAAACTGTTTTTT.

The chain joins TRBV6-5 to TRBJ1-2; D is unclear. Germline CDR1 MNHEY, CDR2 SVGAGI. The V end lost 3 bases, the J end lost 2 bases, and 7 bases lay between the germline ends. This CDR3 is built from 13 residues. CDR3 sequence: CASSYGENYGYTF. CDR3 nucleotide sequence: TGTGCCAGCAGTTATGGGGAAAACTATGGCTACACCTTC.